The TCR beta chain under discussion was sequenced for a study of CXCR3 chemokines and chemotherapy response in bladder cancer. Within the sample, this clonotype is medium-sized. Trimming at V came to 4 bases and at J to 9 bases, leaving 4 bases not matched to a gene. CDR1 ENHRY and CDR2 SYGVKD come from the germline V gene. The CDR3 is 15 amino acids. TCRdb redid the calling of the PCR reads with MiXCR, one entry per CDR3 protein. This table holds 2,500 to 3,500 distinct CDR3 sequences, around 11% found once. This specimen was collected from a patient whose treatment included neoadjuvant chemotherapy. This receptor was taken from a human donor with bladder cancer that responded to neoadjuvant chemotherapy. This chain connects TRBV10-3 to TRBJ1-6; 12 positions agree with TRBD1. CDR3 bases: TGTGCCATCAGTGCAGGGACAGGGGGCGGTTCACCCCTCCACTTT. Translation gives CAISAGTGGGSPLHF.